This record concerns one TCR beta chain sequence. The source of the sample is a study of blood T cell repertoires in COVID-19. Study-level background: Samples representing acute and convalescent COVID-19 were sourced from the United States, Italy and Spain.

V lost 10 bases and J 0 bases, leaving 19 bases between the germline ends. CDR3 length: 16 amino acids. CDR1 LNHDA and CDR2 SQIVND come from the germline V gene (reference sequence). The table came from immunoSEQ multiplex PCR; TCRdb's copy has only in-frame clones and leaves some out. The table records roughly 60,000 clones, about nine tenths of them present only once. The rearrangement joins TRBV19 to TRBJ1-5; D possibly corresponds to TRBD1 (5 bases). The TCR originated in a woman of 80 years or more with active COVID-19. The sequenced sample was peripheral blood. The CDR3 protein is CATRFRGEDSNQPQHF. The DNA of the CDR3 is TGTGCCACCCGTTTTCGAGGGGAGGATAGCAATCAGCCCCAGCATTTT.